The 10 T cell receptor beta chains listed next were all sequenced from one sample in a study of spatial heterogeneity in lung cancer. Study-wide results and limits: It was found that expanded intratumoral alpha and beta TCR counts tracked tumor mutation counts.

The time point: sample taken at primary tumor resection. For these TCRs, the target antigens are not known. TCRdb re-called the 5' RACE reads through MiXCR, storing one row per CDR3 protein. The sample carries about 910 distinct CDR3 sequences, around 35% recorded once. Sequenced here: lung tumor tissue, sampled at surgery. These TCRs come from a female donor with early-stage non-small cell lung cancer.

In its sample, this clonotype is medium-sized. The chain couples TRBV29-1 to TRBJ2-1, with 10 bases identical to TRBD2. The J segment lost 0 bases and the V segment lost 6 bases, leaving 11 bases of the junction unmatched. Germline loops: CDR1 SQVTM, CDR2 ANQGSEA. The CDR3 spans 17 residues. The CDR3 protein is CSVEGSPSGSSYNEQFF. CDR3 nucleotides: TGCAGCGTAGAGGGCTCCCCTAGCGGGAGCTCCTACAATGAGCAGTTCTTC.

J is TRBJ2-3 and V is TRBV9; maybe TRBD2 (5 bases). CDR1 and CDR2 from the germline V gene are SGDLS and YYNGEE. The ends were cut back, 0 bases at V and 1 base at J, with 9 bases in the middle. The CDR3 consists of 15 residues. CDR3 nucleotide sequence: TGTGCCAGCAGCGTAGTGGGAGACGGCACAGATACGCAGTATTTT. The encoded protein is CASSVVGDGTDTQYF.

This clonotype counts as large. The V gene is TRBV12-3 or TRBV12-4, the J gene TRBJ2-7; 14 bases are a match to TRBD2. V was clipped by 6 bases and J by 2 bases; unmatched bases: 3. The CDR3 loop spans 15 amino acids. The CDR3 loop reads CASSPGLAGAYEQYF. The CDR3 bases are TGTGCCAGCAGCCCGGGACTAGCGGGAGCCTACGAGCAGTACTTC.

The chain has TRBV24-1 and TRBJ1-5; no clear D gene. CDR3 length: 14 residues. Trimming shortened V by 0 bases and J by 3 bases, and 5 bases separated the two germline ends. The V gene's germline CDR1 is KGHDR and CDR2 SFDVKD. The DNA for the CDR3 is TGTGCCACCAGTGATTTGAGTATCAATCAGCCCCAGCATTTT. Its translation: CATSDLSINQPQHF.

This chain links TRBV10-3 with TRBJ1-6, with TRBD1 identical over 9 bases. CDR3 length equals 17 residues. Germline V gene lookup returns CDR1 ENHRY and CDR2 SYGVKD. With V trimmed by 3 bases and J by 9 bases, 12 bases remained unmatched. CDR3 in amino acids: CAISDPSGGQGISPLHF. CDR3 coding DNA: TGTGCCATCAGTGACCCTTCAGGGGGACAGGGTATTTCACCCCTCCACTTT.

This clonotype is categorized as medium-sized. J is TRBJ2-1 and V is TRBV7-2; D ambiguous. Trimming removed 6 bases at V and 5 bases at J, with 11 bases between. CDR3 length equals 13 residues. CDR1 and CDR2 (germline): SGHTA, FQGNSA. The CDR3 spells CASSPSRDNEQFF. CDR3 in DNA: TGTGCCAGCAGTCCATCAAGAGACAATGAGCAGTTCTTC.

This clonotype was observed a handful of times. The chain has TRBV20-1 and TRBJ2-5, with D uncertain. The germline V and J ends were trimmed by 5 bases and 5 bases, with 24 bases remaining between them. Germline V lookup: CDR1 DFQATT, CDR2 SNEGSKA (reference sequence). The CDR3 extends over 16 amino acids. DNA for the CDR3: TGCAGTGCTTGGAGTGGGTGGGCCGGACCCTTGGAGACCCAGTACTTC. Translation gives CSAWSGWAGPLETQYF.

By share, this clonotype counts as hyperexpanded. This chain uses TRBV20-1 with TRBJ1-2; D might be TRBD1 (6 bases). CDR1 and CDR2 from the germline V gene are DFQATT and SNEGSKA (reference sequence). The CDR3 has 14 residues. Between the trimmed V and J ends, which lost 4 bases and 5 bases, there was a span of 17 bases. CDR3 sequence: CSAIGGIGQYGYTF. The CDR3, as DNA: TGCAGTGCTATAGGGGGTATTGGACAATATGGCTACACCTTC.

Within the sample, this clonotype is large (0.1 to 1%). The chain has TRBV12-3 or TRBV12-4 and TRBJ1-1, with D possibly matching TRBD1 (6 bases). Deletions cut 5 bases from V and 1 base from J, with 11 bases between. CDR3 length: 14 residues. In DNA, the CDR3 is TGTGCCAGCAGTCTCCGGACAGAGAACACTGAAGCTTTCTTT. Protein sequence: CASSLRTENTEAFF.

This clonotype is medium-sized (0.01 to 0.1%). The chain couples TRBV28 to TRBJ2-5; D possibly matches TRBD1 or TRBD2 (5 bases each). V was pared by 7 bases and J by 7 bases, with 19 bases between. The CDR3 length is 14 residues. CDR1 MDHEN and CDR2 SYDVKM come from the germline V gene. The CDR3 protein is CASNWDLRGGTQYF. The CDR3 DNA reads TGTGCCAGCAACTGGGACCTTCGTGGGGGGACCCAGTACTTC.